Each of the 22 T cell receptor beta chains below was sequenced from the same sample in a study of tissue T cells after allogeneic stem cell transplantation. Described time point: mouse harvest day 7 after allogeneic transplant. Mouse grafts combined 10^7 T-cell-depleted bone marrow cells with 10^6 splenic CD5+ T cells. Clones were sequenced by immunoSEQ multiplex PCR, and TCRdb holds only the in-frame ones, with some missing. The table has a few thousand clones, roughly 48% seen once; the top ten hold roughly 5.5%. Sample: gut tissue. These receptors came from a female BALB/c mouse given C57BL/6 T cells with graft-versus-host disease after an allogeneic hematopoietic cell transplant.

A note on this clone: Germline and genes here are mouse. The DNA ends 1 residue before the CDR3 does, and the rest of the CDR3 is filled in from the germline J gene. This same CDR3 is encoded by further DNA sequences in the sample. The chain combines TRBV26 with TRBJ2-4; D may correspond to TRBD1 or TRBD2 (6 bases each). Germline-derived CDR1 and CDR2 are KGHPV and FQNQEV (reference sequence). Between the trimmed V and J ends, which lost 2 bases and 3 bases, there was a span of 6 bases. This CDR3 comprises 13 residues. CDR3 protein: CASSLGGQNTLYF. The covered CDR3 bases are TGTGCCAGCAGTCTGGGGGGCCAAAACACCTTGTAC.

This clone turned up a few times. Gene names are the mouse ones. The CDR3 is cut off 1 residue early in the read; its end comes from the germline J gene. This chain uses TRBV16 with TRBJ1-2, with D possibly matching TRBD1 (5 bases). There are 14 residues in the CDR3. V was clipped by 1 base and J by 2 bases, with 8 bases between them. From germline, CDR1 is SGHSA and CDR2 FRNQAP. CDR3 loop: CASSLAGTNSDYTF. The CDR3 DNA, read in part, is TGTGCAAGCAGCTTAGCCGGGACCAACTCCGACTACACC.

Turning to this clone: The gene names given are mouse names. The missing CDR3 end, 1 residue past where the read stops, is filled in from the germline J gene. The chain carries TRBV16 and TRBJ1-1; D is undetermined. The CDR3 has 11 amino acids. CDR1 and CDR2 from the germline V gene are SGHSA and FRNQAP. Trimming stripped 0 bases from V and 6 bases from J, with 2 bases between. The CDR3 protein is CASSLEAEVFF. Partial CDR3 DNA: TGTGCAAGCAGCTTAGAGGCAGAAGTCTTC.

Points on this clone: Gene names are the mouse ones. The read terminates 1 residue ahead of where the CDR3 ends, so the germline J gene completes it. The chain recombines TRBV2 with TRBJ2-3; TRBD2 is a possible D gene (5 bases). The CDR3 contains 15 residues. The V end lost 4 bases, the J end lost 0 bases, and 11 bases lay between the germline ends. Germline V gene sequence: CDR1 LGHNA, CDR2 YSYQKL. The covered CDR3 bases are TGTGCCAGCAGCCCCCCCTGGACTAGTGCAGAAACGCTGTAT. Translating gives CASSPPWTSAETLY. The CDR3 in full is CASSPPWTSAETLYF.

This clone has just a few counts. Gene names refer to mouse genes. The DNA ends 1 residue before the CDR3 does, and the rest of the CDR3 is filled in from the germline J gene. This chain links TRBV4 with TRBJ2-7; 7 bases agree with TRBD1. Germline CDR1 is LGHDT and CDR2 is YNNKQL (reference sequence). CDR3 length equals 13 residues. V was pared by 4 bases and J by 4 bases, with 4 bases of the junction left unmatched. The CDR3 here is CASSFRDRYEQYF. The DNA read from the CDR3 is TGTGCCAGCAGCTTCCGGGACAGATATGAACAGTAC.

This clone has a handful of counts. Each gene name is a mouse one. The read finishes 1 residue shy of the CDR3 end, and the germline J gene is used to complete it. The genes are TRBV26 and TRBJ1-6, with D unresolved. TRBJ1-6 is placed among ORFs of uncertain function. CDR1 and CDR2 from the germline V gene are KGHPV and FQNQEV (reference sequence). This CDR3 region has 14 residues. Trimming removed 1 base at V and 5 bases at J, with 6 bases between. The CDR3: CASSLWQNNSPLYF. CDR3 bases read: TGTGCCAGCAGTCTGTGGCAGAATAATTCGCCCCTCTAC.

Concerning this clone: Germline and genes here are mouse. The CDR3 end is not reached by the read, which stops 1 residue before it; the germline J gene fills it in. V usage is TRBV26 and J usage is TRBJ2-5; D uncertain. V was trimmed by 7 bases and J by 4 bases, leaving 12 bases between them. CDR3 size: 13 residues. CDR1 is KGHPV and CDR2 is FQNQEV in the germline V gene (reference sequence). The CDR3 loop is CASTRGGKDTQYF. CDR3 bases read: TGTGCCAGCACGCGAGGAGGAAAAGACACCCAGTAC.

A remark on this clone: Genes here carry mouse names. The read terminates 1 residue before the CDR3 end, so the remaining end is supplied by the germline J gene. The gene calls are TRBV23 and TRBJ1-4; the DNA was not compared with TRBD1, the D call given in the table. The CDR3 consists of 14 residues. Germline CDR1 and CDR2: KGHTA and FQNQQP. CDR3 DNA, as far as it was read: TGCTCCAGCAGCCCGACAGGGGGGAACGAAAGATTATTT. Its translation: CSSSPTGGNERLF. The entire CDR3 sequence reads CSSSPTGGNERLFF.

A word on this clone: Each gene name is a mouse one. The read ends 1 residue before the CDR3 terminus; that terminus is restored from the germline J gene. This rearrangement joins TRBV31 to TRBJ1-1; 9 bases match TRBD1. With V trimmed by 3 bases and J by 8 bases, 4 bases remained unmatched. The CDR3 consists of 12 residues. Germline CDR1 reads GKSSPN; CDR2 reads SITVG. The part of the CDR3 DNA that was read is TGTGCCTGGAGCCGCGACAGGGGGGAAGTCTTC. Protein product: CAWSRDRGEVF. The CDR3 reads in full as CAWSRDRGEVFF.

Details on this clone: Germline and genes here are mouse. Sequencing ends 1 residue short of the CDR3 end; the germline J gene provides the rest. This chain joins TRBV3 and TRBJ2-7; 11 positions match TRBD2. Germline CDR1 is SNHLY and CDR2 is FYNGKV (reference sequence). The CDR3 has 15 amino acids. With 5 bases clipped from V and 3 bases from J, the junction kept 6 bases outside the gene matches. CDR3 sequence: CASSVTGGGNYEQYF. The sequenced part of the CDR3 DNA is TGTGCCAGCAGCGTGACTGGGGGGGGTAACTATGAACAGTAC.

By frequency in the sample, this clone is large. All gene names here are mouse names. The part of the CDR3 DNA that was read is TGTGCCAGCAGTATATCAGGGTATGAACAGTAC. The encoded protein is CASSISGYEQY. In full, the CDR3 reads CASSISGYEQYF. V gene TRBV19 combines with J gene TRBJ2-7; TRBD1 is a possible D gene (5 bases). Sequencing ends 1 residue short of the CDR3 end; the germline J gene provides the rest. Germline CDR1 FNHDT, CDR2 SITEND (reference sequence). V lost 1 base and J lost 4, with 6 bases in between. The length of the CDR3 is 12 residues.

Comments on this clone: The gene symbols are mouse symbols. The read falls 1 residue short of the CDR3 end, and the missing part is taken from the germline J gene. The chain links TRBV23 to TRBJ2-2. CDR1 and CDR2 from the germline V gene are KGHTA and FQNQQP. CDR3 length: 15 residues. The CDR3 sequence: CSSSQSASNTGQLYF. The part of the CDR3 DNA that was read is TGCTCCAGCAGTCAATCGGCGTCAAACACCGGGCAGCTCTAC.

This clone was found a few times. Gene names follow the mouse nomenclature. The read stops 1 residue short of the end of the CDR3; the missing end is completed from the germline J gene. The chain combines TRBV26 with TRBJ2-7; 8 bases map to TRBD2. The CDR3 sequence is 13 residues long. Germline CDR1 and CDR2: KGHPV and FQNQEV (reference sequence). The V and J ends lost 2 bases and 7 bases, in that order; junction bases with no gene match: 4. This chain's CDR3 is CASSLGGAREQYF. The sequenced CDR3 bases are TGTGCCAGCAGTCTGGGGGGGGCGCGAGAACAGTAC.

On this clone: These gene names are mouse names. The read comes to an end 1 residue before the CDR3 does, leaving the germline J gene to fill in the end. This sequence joins TRBV16 and TRBJ2-5; D perhaps matches TRBD2 (5 bases). The CDR3 covers 13 residues. From germline, CDR1 is SGHSA and CDR2 FRNQAP. Trimming removed 3 bases at V and 1 base at J, with 5 bases between. CDR3 region: CASSFGDQDTQYF. The sequenced part of the CDR3 DNA is TGTGCAAGCAGCTTTGGGGACCAAGACACCCAGTAC.

A word on this clone: Mouse gene names and germline throughout. The CDR3 goes on 1 residue after the read ends, and that part is filled in from the germline J gene. The chain is built from TRBV26 and TRBJ1-2; no clear D. Trimming left V 2 bases short and J 0 bases short, with 7 bases between. Germline CDR1 KGHPV, CDR2 FQNQEV (reference sequence). The CDR3 has 14 amino acids. CDR3 protein: CASSLPGSNSDYTF. CDR3 bases read: TGTGCCAGCAGTCTGCCGGGATCAAACTCCGACTACACC.

This clone came up once. These gene names are mouse names. The sequenced fragment ends 1 residue before the CDR3 boundary, so the rest is inferred from the germline J gene. V gene TRBV3 combines with J gene TRBJ1-1; perhaps TRBD1 as D (6 bases). The CDR3 has 14 residues. The V and J ends lost 4 bases and 0 bases respectively, with 9 bases between them. CDR1 is SNHLY, CDR2 FYNGKV, per germline (reference sequence). The sequenced part of the CDR3 DNA is TGTGCCAGCAGCTCGGGACAAGCAAACACAGAAGTCTTC. Residues: CASSSGQANTEVF. The whole CDR3 sequence is CASSSGQANTEVFF.

Concerning this clone: Genes and germline are mouse. Sequencing ends 1 residue short of the CDR3 end; the germline J gene provides the rest. Other DNA variants within this sample encode the same CDR3. V and J are TRBV13-3 and TRBJ1-1, with D tentatively TRBD1 (5 bases). V shed 2 bases and J shed 0 bases, with 8 bases lying between them. Germline V gives CDR1 NNHDY, CDR2 SYVADS. This CDR3 region has 14 residues. CDR3 DNA, as far as it was read: TGTGCCAGCAGTGAGGGGACGGCAAACACAGAAGTCTTC. Translating gives CASSEGTANTEVF. The full CDR3 protein is CASSEGTANTEVFF.

On this clone itself: Gene names and germline refer to mouse. The CDR3 is cut off 1 residue early in the read; its end comes from the germline J gene. J is TRBJ1-6 and V is TRBV26; TRBD1 might be the D (5 bases). TRBJ1-6 is placed among ORFs of uncertain function. Germline V gene sequence: CDR1 KGHPV, CDR2 FQNQEV (reference sequence). V lost 4 bases and J 0 bases, leaving 7 bases between the germline ends. The CDR3 runs to 15 residues. CDR3 sequence: CASSRDHSYNSPLYF. CDR3 DNA, as far as it was read: TGTGCCAGCAGTCGGGACCATTCCTATAATTCGCCCCTCTAC.

With regard to this clone: Genes and germline are mouse. The read is 1 residue too short to cover the CDR3 end, so that end is filled in from the germline J gene. The rearrangement links TRBV26 to TRBJ1-4, with 10 bases aligning to TRBD1. Germline CDR1 and CDR2: KGHPV and FQNQEV (reference sequence). This CDR3 is built from 15 residues. J lost 7 bases, V lost 4 bases, and 6 bases had no gene match. The chain's CDR3 is CASSQDRGSSERLFF. CDR3 bases read: TGTGCCAGCAGTCAGGACAGGGGGAGTTCCGAAAGATTATTT. The full variable domain, completed using reference TRBV26 and TRBJ1-4, is NSKVIQTPRYLVKGQGQKAKMRCIPEKGHPVVFWYQQNKNNEFKFLINFQNQEVLQQIDMTEKRFSAECPSNSPCSLEIQSSEAGDSALYLCASSQDRGSSERLFFGHGTKLSVL.

Worth noting for this clone: Gene and germline names: mouse. With the read ending 1 residue before the CDR3 end, the germline J gene is used to fill in that end. The chain links TRBV26 to TRBJ2-5; TRBD2 aligns across 9 bases. The CDR3 is 15 amino acids. Looked up from germline, CDR1 is KGHPV and CDR2 is FQNQEV (reference sequence). V gave up 6 bases and J gave up 6 bases; unmatched junction bases: 10. The CDR3 reads CASSLRTGVRDTQYF. Incomplete CDR3 DNA: TGTGCCAGCAGCCTTAGGACTGGGGTTCGGGACACCCAGTAC.

Concerning this clone: Any gene name here is a mouse gene name. The read halts 1 residue ahead of the CDR3 end, with the missing end drawn from the germline J gene. V is TRBV29 and J is TRBJ1-6, with TRBD1 as a possible D gene (6 bases). TRBJ1-6 is marked as an open reading frame, function uncertain. The CDR3 covers 14 residues. Germline CDR1 and CDR2: MSHET and SYDVDS. The V gene lost 4 bases and the J gene lost 5 bases, with 9 bases spanning the gap. CDR3 residues: CASSSGTNNSPLYF. The DNA read from the CDR3 is TGTGCTAGCAGTTCCGGGACAAATAATTCGCCCCTCTAC.

The table lists this clone with a few counts. Gene names follow the mouse nomenclature. With the read ending 1 residue before the CDR3 end, the germline J gene is used to fill in that end. This rearrangement joins TRBV26 to TRBJ1-4; 9 bases match TRBD1. Germline CDR1 reads KGHPV; CDR2 reads FQNQEV (reference sequence). This CDR3 contains 15 residues. The ends lost 4 bases at V and 3 bases at J; junction bases unmatched: 3. The CDR3 DNA, read in part, is TGTGCCAGCAGTCCCAACAGGGGGCCCAACGAAAGATTATTT. Its protein product is CASSPNRGPNERLF. The CDR3, in full, reads CASSPNRGPNERLFF. Based on the CDR3 plus reference TRBV26 and TRBJ1-4, the full variable domain is NSKVIQTPRYLVKGQGQKAKMRCIPEKGHPVVFWYQQNKNNEFKFLINFQNQEVLQQIDMTEKRFSAECPSNSPCSLEIQSSEAGDSALYLCASSPNRGPNERLFFGHGTKLSVL.